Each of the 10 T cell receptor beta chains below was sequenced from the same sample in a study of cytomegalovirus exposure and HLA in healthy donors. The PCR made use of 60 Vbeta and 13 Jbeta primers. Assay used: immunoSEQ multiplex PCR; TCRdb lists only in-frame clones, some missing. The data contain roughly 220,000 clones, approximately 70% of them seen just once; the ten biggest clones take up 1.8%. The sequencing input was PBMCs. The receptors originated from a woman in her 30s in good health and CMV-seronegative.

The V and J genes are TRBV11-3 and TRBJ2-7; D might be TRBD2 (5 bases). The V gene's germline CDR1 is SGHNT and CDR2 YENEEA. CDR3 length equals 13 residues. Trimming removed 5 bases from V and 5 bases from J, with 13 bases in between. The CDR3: CASSRLGSHEQYF. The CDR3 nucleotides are TGTGCCAGCAGCAGGTTAGGGAGCCACGAGCAGTACTTC.

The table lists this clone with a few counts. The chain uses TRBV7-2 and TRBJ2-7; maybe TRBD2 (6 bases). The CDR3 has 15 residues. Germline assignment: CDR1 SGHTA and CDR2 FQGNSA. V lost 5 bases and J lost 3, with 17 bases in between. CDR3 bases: TGTGCCAGCAGCCCTGGGGGGATGGTGGTCTACGAGCAGTACTTC. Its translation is CASSPGGMVVYEQYF.

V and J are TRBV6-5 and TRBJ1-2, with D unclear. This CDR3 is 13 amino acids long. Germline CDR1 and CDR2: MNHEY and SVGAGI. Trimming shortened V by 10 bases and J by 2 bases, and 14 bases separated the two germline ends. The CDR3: CATLSGQNYGYTF. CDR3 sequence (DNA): TGTGCCACCCTTTCTGGGCAGAACTATGGCTACACCTTC.

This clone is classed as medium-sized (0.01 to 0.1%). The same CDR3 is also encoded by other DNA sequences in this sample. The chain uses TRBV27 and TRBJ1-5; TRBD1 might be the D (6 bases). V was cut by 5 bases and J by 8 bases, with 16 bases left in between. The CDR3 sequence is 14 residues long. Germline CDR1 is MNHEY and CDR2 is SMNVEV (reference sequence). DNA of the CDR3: TGTGCCAGCAGTCCAGGACGGACAGACAAGCCCCAGCATTTT. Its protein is CASSPGRTDKPQHF.

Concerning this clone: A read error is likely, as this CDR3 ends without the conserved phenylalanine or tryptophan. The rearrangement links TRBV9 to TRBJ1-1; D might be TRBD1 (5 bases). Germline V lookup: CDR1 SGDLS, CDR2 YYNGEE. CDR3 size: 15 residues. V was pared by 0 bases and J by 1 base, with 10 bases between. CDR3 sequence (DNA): TGTGCCAGCAGCGTAGGGGCAGGGAGGAACACTGAAGCTTTCCTT. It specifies CASSVGAGRNTEAFL.

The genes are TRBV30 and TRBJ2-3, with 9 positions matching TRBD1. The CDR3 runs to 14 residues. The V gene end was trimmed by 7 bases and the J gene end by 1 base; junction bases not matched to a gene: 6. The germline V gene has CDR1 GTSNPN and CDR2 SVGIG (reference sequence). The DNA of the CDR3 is TGTGCCTCGACAGGGGGTCTTGGCACAGATACGCAGTATTTT. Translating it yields CASTGGLGTDTQYF.

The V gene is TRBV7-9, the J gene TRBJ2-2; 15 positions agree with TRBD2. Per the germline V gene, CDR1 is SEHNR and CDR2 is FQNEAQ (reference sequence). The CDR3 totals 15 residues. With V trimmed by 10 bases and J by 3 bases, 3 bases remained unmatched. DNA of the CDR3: TGTGCCACCGGACTAGCGGGGGGGCACACCGGGGAGCTGTTTTTT. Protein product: CATGLAGGHTGELFF.

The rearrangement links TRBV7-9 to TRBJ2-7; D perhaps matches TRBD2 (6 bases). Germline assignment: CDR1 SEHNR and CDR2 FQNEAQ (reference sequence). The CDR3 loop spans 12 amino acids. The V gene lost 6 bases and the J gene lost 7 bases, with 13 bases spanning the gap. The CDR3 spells CASRAGRREQYF. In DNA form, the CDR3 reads TGTGCCAGCAGGGCGGGACGGCGGGAGCAGTACTTC.

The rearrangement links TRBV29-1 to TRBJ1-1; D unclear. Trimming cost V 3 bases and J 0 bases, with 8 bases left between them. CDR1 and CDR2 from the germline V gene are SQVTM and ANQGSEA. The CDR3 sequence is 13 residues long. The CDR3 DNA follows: TGCAGCGTTGAGGGCAGCTTGAACACTGAAGCTTTCTTT. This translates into CSVEGSLNTEAFF.

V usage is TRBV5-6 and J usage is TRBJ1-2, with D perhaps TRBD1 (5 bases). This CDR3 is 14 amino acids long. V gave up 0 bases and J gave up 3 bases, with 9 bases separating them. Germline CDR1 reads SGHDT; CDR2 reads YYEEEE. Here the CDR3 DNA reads TGTGCCAGCAGCTTGGGCGGGGACCACTATGGCTACACCTTC. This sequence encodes CASSLGGDHYGYTF.